This paragraph covers one T cell receptor (beta chain) sequence. This entry is derived from a study of blood T cell repertoires in COVID-19. Whole-study context: Some COVID-19 samples were acute and others convalescent; all came from the United States, Italy and Spain.

In the authors' workflow: Quantification of nucleated cells was approximated via reference gene primer amplification. Sequencing used immunoSEQ multiplex PCR; TCRdb keeps in-frame clones, though not all of them. That table furnishes V, J and clone size, whereas the DNA furnished D and trimming. The sample consists of 150,000 to 200,000 clones, around 86% of them appearing once. The CDR3 covers 13 residues. V lost 4 bases to trimming and J lost 1 base; unmatched junction nucleotides: 0. CDR1 is WNHNN, CDR2 SYGVQD, per germline (reference sequence). V usage is TRBV10-1 and J usage is TRBJ1-1; 7 bases are shared with TRBD1. The sample consisted of peripheral blood. The sequence derives from a man in his sixties with acute or convalescent COVID-19. CDR3 DNA: TGCGCCAGCAGTGGACAGGGGAACACTGAAGCTTTCTTT. It is translated as CASSGQGNTEAFF.